This paragraph covers one T cell receptor (beta chain) sequence. Its antigen is undetermined. Quantitative 5'-RACE with molecular barcodes produced the TCR beta libraries. TCRdb analysed the 5' RACE reads with MiXCR anew, one entry per CDR3 protein. This sample yields under 250,000 distinct CDR3 sequences, of which under 30% are seen a single time; approximately 6.6% belongs to the top ten. This sample was taken from a study of CD8 T cells in ankylosing spondylitis. General study points: Within ankylosing spondylitis blood, a TCR beta motif made up of eight or nine highly homologous variants appeared to be characteristic. Certain motif variants had earlier appeared in reactive arthritis synovial fluid and blood.

The specimen sequenced was blood, either unsorted or a sorted T cell fraction (not recorded which). The clonotype originates from a male donor with ankylosing spondylitis or in good health (not recorded which).

CDR3 nucleotide sequence: TGCAGTGCTAGCGCCGCAGGGGGCTACACTGAAGCTTTCTTT. It specifies CSASAAGGYTEAFF. The V gene is TRBV20-1, the J gene TRBJ1-1; 8 nucleotides align to TRBD1. The CDR3 covers 14 residues. CDR1 and CDR2 from the germline V gene are DFQATT and SNEGSKA (reference sequence). The V and J ends lost 3 bases and 3 bases, in that order; junction bases with no gene match: 6.